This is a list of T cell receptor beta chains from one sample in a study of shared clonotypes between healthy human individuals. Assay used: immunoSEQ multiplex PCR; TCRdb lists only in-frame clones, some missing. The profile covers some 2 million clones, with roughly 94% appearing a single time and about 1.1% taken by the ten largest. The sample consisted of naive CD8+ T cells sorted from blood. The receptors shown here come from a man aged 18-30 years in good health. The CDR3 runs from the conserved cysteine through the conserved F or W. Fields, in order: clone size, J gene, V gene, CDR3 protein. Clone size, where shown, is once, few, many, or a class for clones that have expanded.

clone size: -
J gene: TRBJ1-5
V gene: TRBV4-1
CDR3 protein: CASSQDRTGQPQHF

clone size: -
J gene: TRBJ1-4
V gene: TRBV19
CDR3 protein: CASSDEELGTEKLFF

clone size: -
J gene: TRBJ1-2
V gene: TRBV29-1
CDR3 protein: CSDVEGRDGYTF

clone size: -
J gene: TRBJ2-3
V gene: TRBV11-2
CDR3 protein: CASSSGLAEPTDTQYF

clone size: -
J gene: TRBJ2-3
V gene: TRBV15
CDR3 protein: CATSRVGLAMADTQYF

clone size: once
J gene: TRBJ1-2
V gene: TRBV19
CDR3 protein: CASSTDGLGPNYGYTF

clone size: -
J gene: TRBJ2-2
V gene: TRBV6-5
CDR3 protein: CASSYNPESWELFF

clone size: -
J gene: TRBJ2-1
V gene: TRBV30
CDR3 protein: CAWSVDRVGEQFF

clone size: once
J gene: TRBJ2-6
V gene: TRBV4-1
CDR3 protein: CASSHVQGNGANVLTF

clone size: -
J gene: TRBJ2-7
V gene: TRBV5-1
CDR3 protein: CASSPMEGAHYEQYF

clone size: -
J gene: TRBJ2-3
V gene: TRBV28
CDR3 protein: CASSLQGWTDTQYF

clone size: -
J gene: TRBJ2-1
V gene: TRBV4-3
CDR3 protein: CASSPLVGGNEQFF

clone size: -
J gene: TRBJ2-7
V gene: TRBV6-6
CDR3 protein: CASSYGGDLPYEQYF

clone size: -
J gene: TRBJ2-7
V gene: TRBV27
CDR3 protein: CATYAGQGRNEQYF

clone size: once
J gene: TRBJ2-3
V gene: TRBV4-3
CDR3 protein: CASSQVQWSGGELDTQYF

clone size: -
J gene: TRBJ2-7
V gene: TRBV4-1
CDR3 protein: CASSHGDRGRDEQYF

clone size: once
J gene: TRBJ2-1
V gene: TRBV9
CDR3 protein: CASSIRTGGEQFF

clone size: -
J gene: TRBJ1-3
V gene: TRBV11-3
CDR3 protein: CASNPNTVSGNTIYF

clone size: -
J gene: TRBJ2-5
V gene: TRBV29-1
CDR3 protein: CSVEDRGGLETQYF

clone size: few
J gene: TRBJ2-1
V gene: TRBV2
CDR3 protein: CASGTSSYNEQFF

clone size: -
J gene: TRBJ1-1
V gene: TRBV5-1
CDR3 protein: CASSLREGWNTEAFF

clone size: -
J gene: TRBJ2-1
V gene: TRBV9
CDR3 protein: CASSVAMDEQFF

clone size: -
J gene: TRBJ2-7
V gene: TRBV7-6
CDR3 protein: CASSSVEGAWGEQYF

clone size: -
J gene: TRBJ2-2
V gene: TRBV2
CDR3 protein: CASTLSGGIGMITGELFF

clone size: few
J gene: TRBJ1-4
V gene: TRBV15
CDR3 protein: CATSRVIGGLFF

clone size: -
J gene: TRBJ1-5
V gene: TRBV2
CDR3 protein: CASSEWGRGNQPQHF

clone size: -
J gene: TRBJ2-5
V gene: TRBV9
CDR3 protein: CASSVGNTETQYF

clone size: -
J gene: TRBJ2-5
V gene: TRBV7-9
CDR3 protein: CASSYPGLAGSVIQETQYF

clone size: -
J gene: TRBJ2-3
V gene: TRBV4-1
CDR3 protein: CASSQTLALPTDTQYF

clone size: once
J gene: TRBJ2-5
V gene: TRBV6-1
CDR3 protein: CASSEAWGAPLGETQYF

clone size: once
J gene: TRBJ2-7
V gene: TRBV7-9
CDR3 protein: CASSLLRGGTTVEQYF

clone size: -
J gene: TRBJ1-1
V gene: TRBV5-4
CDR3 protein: CATEFLGGAGEAFF

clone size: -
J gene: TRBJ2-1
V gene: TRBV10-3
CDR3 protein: CAIRGTGVYNEQFF

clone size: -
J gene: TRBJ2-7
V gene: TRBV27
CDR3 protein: CASSIWTGGTYEQYF

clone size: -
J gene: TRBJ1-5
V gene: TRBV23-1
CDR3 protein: CASSQARGQKLGKGNQPQHF

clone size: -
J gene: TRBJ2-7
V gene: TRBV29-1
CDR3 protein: CSVEGWQGADEQYF

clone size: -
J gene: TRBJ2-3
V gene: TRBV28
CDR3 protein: CASSLTSGGLTDTQYF

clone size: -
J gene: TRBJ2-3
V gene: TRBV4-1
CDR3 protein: CASSFIGGAEDTQYF

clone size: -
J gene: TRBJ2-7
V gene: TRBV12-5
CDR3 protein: CASGGGRYEQYF

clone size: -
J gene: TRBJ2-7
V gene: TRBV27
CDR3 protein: CASSPLHGTGVTYEQYF

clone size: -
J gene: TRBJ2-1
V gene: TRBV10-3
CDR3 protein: CAMGFEDSSYNEQFF

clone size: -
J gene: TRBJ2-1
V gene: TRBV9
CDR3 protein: CASSAGQSSYNEQFF

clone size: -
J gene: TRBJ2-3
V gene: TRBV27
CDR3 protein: CASSLGGLVTDTQYF

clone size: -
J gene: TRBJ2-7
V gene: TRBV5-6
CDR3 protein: CASSLGESYEQYF

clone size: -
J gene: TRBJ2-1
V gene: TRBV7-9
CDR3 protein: CASSLGTGGIDEQFF

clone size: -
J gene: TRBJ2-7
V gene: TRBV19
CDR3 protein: CASSRGGSYEQYF

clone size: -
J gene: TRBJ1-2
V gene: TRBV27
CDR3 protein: CASRLTENYGYTF

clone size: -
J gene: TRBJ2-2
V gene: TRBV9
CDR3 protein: CASSVRGTGNTGELFF

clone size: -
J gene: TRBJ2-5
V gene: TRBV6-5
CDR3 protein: CASSFGGGLQETQYF

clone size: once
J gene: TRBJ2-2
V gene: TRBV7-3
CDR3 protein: CASSLLSTGTGELFF

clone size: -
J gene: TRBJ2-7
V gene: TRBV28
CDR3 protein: CASNPLRQVSYEQYF

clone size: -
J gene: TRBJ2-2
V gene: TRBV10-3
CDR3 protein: CAISSTTGTPSTGELFF

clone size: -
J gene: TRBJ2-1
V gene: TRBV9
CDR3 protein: CASSVASGLAGNNEQFF

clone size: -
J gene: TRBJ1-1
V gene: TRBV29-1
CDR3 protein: CSAEGGGTEAFF

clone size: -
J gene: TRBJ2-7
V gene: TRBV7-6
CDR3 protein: CASSLRGTTYEQYF